The 17 T cell receptor beta chains reported below all come from one sample, sequenced in a study of blood T cells in healthy people across ages. Through a sample-barcoded 5' primer and a J-beta primer mix, a second PCR was run for 7 to 11 cycles. TCRdb re-called the 5' RACE reads through MiXCR, storing one row per CDR3 protein. The sample has over a million distinct CDR3 sequences; about 40% are singletons. Sequencing used blood. The receptors come from a woman aged 18-35 years in good health.

This chain links TRBV15 with TRBJ2-1; 7 positions agree with TRBD2. CDR1 LNHNV and CDR2 YYDKDF come from the germline V gene (reference sequence). This CDR3 spans 14 amino acids. V gave up 7 bases and J gave up 5 bases; unmatched junction bases: 8. Written as DNA, the CDR3 is TGTGCCACCAAGAGAAAGCGGGGCCACAATGAGCAGTTCTTC. Its protein is CATKRKRGHNEQFF.

This clonotype was found a few times. The chain is built from TRBV6-1 and TRBJ2-7; maybe TRBD1 (6 bases). There are 15 residues in the CDR3. Germline lookup yields CDR1 MNHNS and CDR2 SASEGT. The V and J ends lost 2 bases and 6 bases respectively, with 17 bases between them. CDR3 region: CASSELGTNNFEQYF. In DNA, the CDR3 is TGTGCCAGCAGTGAATTAGGGACAAATAATTTCGAGCAGTACTTC.

The CDR3 sequence: CASSVGAGYEQYF. Here the CDR3 DNA reads TGTGCCAGCAGTGTCGGGGCCGGGTACGAGCAGTACTTC. V usage is TRBV12-3 or TRBV12-4 and J usage is TRBJ2-7; D could derive from TRBD1 or TRBD2 (5 bases each). Between the trimmed V and J ends, which lost 5 bases and 4 bases, there was a span of 12 bases. This CDR3 contains 13 residues.

This clonotype occurred a few times. The V and J genes are TRBV6-2 or TRBV6-3 and TRBJ1-5; D is uncertain. The V and J ends lost 4 bases and 5 bases respectively, with 21 bases between them. The CDR3 runs 17 residues. The germline V gene has CDR1 MNHEY and CDR2 SVGEGT. CDR3 sequence: CASSSSLPKRADQPQHF. The CDR3 DNA follows: TGTGCCAGCAGTTCCAGTCTACCGAAAAGGGCGGATCAGCCCCAGCATTTT.

The chain joins TRBV9 to TRBJ2-4; no clear D gene. Looked up from germline, CDR1 is SGDLS and CDR2 is YYNGEE. Trimming took off 4 bases at V and 9 bases at J, with 23 bases between the two ends. This CDR3 spans 16 amino acids. CDR3 nucleotides: TGTGCCAGCAGCCCTCCAATGCGAGCAGCCCCAGTCATTCAGTACTTC. It is translated as CASSPPMRAAPVIQYF.

V is TRBV9 and J is TRBJ1-1; D uncertain. From germline, CDR1 is SGDLS and CDR2 YYNGEE. This CDR3 is 14 amino acids long. Trimming took off 2 bases at V and 7 bases at J, with 15 bases between the two ends. CDR3 nucleotide sequence: TGTGCCAGCAGCGTGGGGATTGGGAGTGGTGAAGCTTTCTTT. This gives the protein CASSVGIGSGEAFF.

V and J are TRBV5-1 and TRBJ2-5; D is possibly TRBD1 (6 bases). Trimming pared 4 bases from V and 4 bases from J, leaving 11 bases between. The CDR3 spans 13 residues. CDR1 is SGHRS and CDR2 is YFSETQ in the germline V gene. This CDR3 is CASSPGHGETQYF. The CDR3 region has the DNA TGCGCCAGCAGCCCGGGACATGGAGAGACCCAGTACTTC.

The V call is TRBV7-9, the J call TRBJ1-2; 7 bases align to TRBD1. The V gene end was trimmed by 4 bases and the J gene end by 5 bases; junction bases not matched to a gene: 19. The CDR3 is 18 residues long. Germline CDR1 reads SEHNR; CDR2 reads FQNEAQ (reference sequence). The CDR3 loop is CASSSRQGRTREGYGYTF. The CDR3 DNA follows: TGTGCCAGCAGCTCCAGACAGGGACGGACCCGGGAGGGATATGGCTACACCTTC. The full variable domain, with the rest looked up from reference TRBV7-9 and TRBJ1-2, is DTGVSQNPRHKITKRGQNVTFRCDPISEHNRLYWYRQTLGQGPEFLTYFQNEAQLEKSRLLSDRFSAERPKGSFSTLEIQRTEQGDSAMYLCASSSRQGRTREGYGYTFGSGTRLTVV.

The CDR3 sequence: CASSDLRRGEQYF. In DNA, the CDR3 is TGTGCCAGCAGTGACCTCAGGAGGGGTGAGCAGTACTTC. This chain joins TRBV25-1 and TRBJ2-5; a weak D match, TRBD2 (6 bases). Trimming stripped 3 bases from V and 11 bases from J, with 16 bases between. Germline V gene sequence: CDR1 MGHDK, CDR2 SYGVNS. This CDR3 spans 13 amino acids.

The gene calls are TRBV7-9 and TRBJ1-1, with 9 bases lining up with TRBD1. Looked up from germline, CDR1 is SEHNR and CDR2 is FQNEAQ (reference sequence). The CDR3 has 18 amino acids. The J segment lost 1 base and the V segment lost 5 bases, leaving 14 bases of the junction unmatched. Here the CDR3 DNA reads TGTGCCAGCAGCCCGTGGACAGGGGTTCTCGCGTCGAACACTGAAGCTTTCTTT. This codes for CASSPWTGVLASNTEAFF.

In this sample, this clonotype turned up a few times. V and J are TRBV7-9 and TRBJ1-2; D is uncertain. CDR3 length: 13 residues. V was pared by 7 bases and J by 4 bases, with 13 bases between. Germline V lookup: CDR1 SEHNR, CDR2 FQNEAQ (reference sequence). The CDR3 bases are TGTGCCAGCACTAACCCCGTCGTCTATGGCTACACCTTC. Protein: CASTNPVVYGYTF.

The sample holds a few counts of this clonotype. This chain uses TRBV29-1 with TRBJ1-1, with a tentative D call TRBD1 (6 bases). The germline gives CDR1 SQVTM, CDR2 ANQGSEA. The CDR3 spans 14 residues. Trimming took 4 bases from V and 0 from J, leaving 12 bases between them. CDR3 sequence (DNA): TGCAGCGTTGCAGACAGGACTATGAACACTGAAGCTTTCTTT. Its protein is CSVADRTMNTEAFF.

The chain carries TRBV4-1 and TRBJ2-1; possible D gene TRBD2, 5 bases. V shed 0 bases and J shed 8 bases, with 23 bases lying between them. Germline CDR1 and CDR2: MGHRA and YSYEKL. The CDR3 is 18 amino acids. The CDR3, as DNA: TGCGCCAGCAGCCAAGATGTCGGGCGAGGGTTAAGCAAGGATGAGCAGTTCTTC. The encoded protein is CASSQDVGRGLSKDEQFF.

The V call is TRBV10-3, the J call TRBJ2-3; no reliable D call. V dropped 0 bases and J dropped 4 bases, with 5 bases sitting between them. CDR1 ENHRY and CDR2 SYGVKD come from the germline V gene. This CDR3 has 13 residues. The CDR3 loop is CAISESGSDTQYF. The CDR3, as DNA: TGTGCCATCAGTGAGTCAGGGTCAGATACGCAGTATTTT.

This clonotype was seen only a few times. This sequence joins TRBV3-1 and TRBJ2-7; D may be TRBD1 (6 bases). Trimming stripped 7 bases from V and 4 bases from J, with 17 bases between. The CDR3 sequence is 14 residues long. In germline, CDR1 is LGHDT, CDR2 YNNKEL (reference sequence). The DNA for the CDR3 is TGTGCCAGCACCACAACGACAGGATCGTACGAGCAGTACTTC. The encoded protein is CASTTTTGSYEQYF.

The chain joins TRBV3-1 to TRBJ2-7, with 11 bases identical to TRBD2. The CDR3 has 15 residues. The V gene end was trimmed by 6 bases and the J gene end by 4 bases; junction bases not matched to a gene: 8. Germline V gene data show CDR1 as LGHDT and CDR2 as YNNKEL (reference sequence). This CDR3 is CASRGTSGYDYEQYF. As DNA, the CDR3 is TGTGCCAGCAGGGGGACTAGCGGTTACGATTACGAGCAGTACTTC.

A remark on this clonotype: At one end the junction does not follow the germline gene, possibly because of a read error. The chain is built from TRBV18 and TRBJ2-1; 8 nucleotides match TRBD2. The CDR3 extends over 15 amino acids. CDR1 is KGHSH and CDR2 is LQKENI in the germline V gene. The CDR3 region has the DNA TGTGCCAGCTCACCAAAACTAGCGGCCTACAAGGAGCAGTTCTTC. Translated, it gives CASSPKLAAYKEQFF.